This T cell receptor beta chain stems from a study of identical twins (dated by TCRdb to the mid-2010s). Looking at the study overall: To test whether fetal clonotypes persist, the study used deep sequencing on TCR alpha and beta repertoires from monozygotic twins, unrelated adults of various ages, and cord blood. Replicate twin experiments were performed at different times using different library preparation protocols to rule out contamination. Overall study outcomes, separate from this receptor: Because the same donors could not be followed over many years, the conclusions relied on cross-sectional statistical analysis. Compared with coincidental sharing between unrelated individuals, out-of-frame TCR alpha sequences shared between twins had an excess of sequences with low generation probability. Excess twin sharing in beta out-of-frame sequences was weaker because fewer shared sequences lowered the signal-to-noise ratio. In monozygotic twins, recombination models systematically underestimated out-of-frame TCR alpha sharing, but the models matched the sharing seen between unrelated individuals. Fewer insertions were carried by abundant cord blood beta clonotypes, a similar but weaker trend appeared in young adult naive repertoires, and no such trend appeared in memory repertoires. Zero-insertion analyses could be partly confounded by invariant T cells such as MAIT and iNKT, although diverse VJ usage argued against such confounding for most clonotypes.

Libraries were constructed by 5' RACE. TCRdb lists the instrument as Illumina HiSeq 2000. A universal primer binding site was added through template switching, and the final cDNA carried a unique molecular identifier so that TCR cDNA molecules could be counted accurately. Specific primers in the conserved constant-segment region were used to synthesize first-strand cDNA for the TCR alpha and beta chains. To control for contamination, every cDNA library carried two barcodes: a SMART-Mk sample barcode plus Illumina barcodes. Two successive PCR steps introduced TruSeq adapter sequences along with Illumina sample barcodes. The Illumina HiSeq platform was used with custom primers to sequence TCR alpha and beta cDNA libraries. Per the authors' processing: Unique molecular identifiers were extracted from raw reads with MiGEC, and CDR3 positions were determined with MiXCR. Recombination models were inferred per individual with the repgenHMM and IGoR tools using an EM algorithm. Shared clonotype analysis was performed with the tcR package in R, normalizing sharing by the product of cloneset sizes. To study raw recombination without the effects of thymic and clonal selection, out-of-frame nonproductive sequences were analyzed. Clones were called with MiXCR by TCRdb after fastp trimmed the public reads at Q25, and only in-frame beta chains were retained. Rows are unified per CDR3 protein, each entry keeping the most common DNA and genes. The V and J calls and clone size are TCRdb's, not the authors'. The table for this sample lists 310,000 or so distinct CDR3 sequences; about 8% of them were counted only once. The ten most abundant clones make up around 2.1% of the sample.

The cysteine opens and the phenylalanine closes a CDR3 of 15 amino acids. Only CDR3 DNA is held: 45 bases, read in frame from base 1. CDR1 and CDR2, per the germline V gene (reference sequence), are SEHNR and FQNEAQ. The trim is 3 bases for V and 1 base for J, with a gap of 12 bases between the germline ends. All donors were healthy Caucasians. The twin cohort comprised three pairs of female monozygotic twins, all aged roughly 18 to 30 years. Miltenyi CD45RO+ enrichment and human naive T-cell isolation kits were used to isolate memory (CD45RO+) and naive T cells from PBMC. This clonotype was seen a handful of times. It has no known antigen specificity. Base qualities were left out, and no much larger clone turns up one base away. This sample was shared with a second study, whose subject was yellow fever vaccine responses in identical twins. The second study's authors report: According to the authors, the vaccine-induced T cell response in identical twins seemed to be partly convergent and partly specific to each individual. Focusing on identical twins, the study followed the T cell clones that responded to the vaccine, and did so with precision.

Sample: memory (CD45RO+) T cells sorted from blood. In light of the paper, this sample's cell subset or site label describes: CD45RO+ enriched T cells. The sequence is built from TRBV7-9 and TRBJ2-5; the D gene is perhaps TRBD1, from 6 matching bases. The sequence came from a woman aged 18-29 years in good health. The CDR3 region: CASSFRQALQETQYF. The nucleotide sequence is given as TGTGCCAGCAGCTTTCGACAGGCCCTCCAAGAGACCCAGTACTTC. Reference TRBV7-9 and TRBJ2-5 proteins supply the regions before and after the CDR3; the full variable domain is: DTGVSQNPRHKITKRGQNVTFRCDPISEHNRLYWYRQTLGQGPEFLTYFQNEAQLEKSRLLSDRFSAERPKGSFSTLEIQRTEQGDSAMYLCASSFRQALQETQYFGPGTRLLVL.